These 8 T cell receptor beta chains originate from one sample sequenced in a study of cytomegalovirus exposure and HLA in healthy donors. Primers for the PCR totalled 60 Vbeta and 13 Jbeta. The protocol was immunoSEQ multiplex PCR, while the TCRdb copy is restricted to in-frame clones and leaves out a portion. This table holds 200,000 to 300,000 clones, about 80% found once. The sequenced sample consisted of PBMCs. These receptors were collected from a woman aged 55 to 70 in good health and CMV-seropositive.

The CDR3 DNA follows: TGCAGCGTAGTCGGGAGGGTGAGGGACACCGGGGAGCTGTTTTTT. Encoded protein: CSVVGRVRDTGELFF. This chain links TRBV29-1 with TRBJ2-2; the match to TRBD2 covers 8 bases. This CDR3 region has 15 residues. Germline trimming cut 6 bases from V and 3 bases from J; bases unmatched to any gene: 9. Germline values: CDR1 SQVTM, CDR2 ANQGSEA.

Here the CDR3 reads CASSPWRSSGTGTEKLFF. CDR3 nucleotides: TGTGCCAGCAGCCCTTGGAGATCTTCCGGGACAGGGACGGAAAAACTGTTTTTT. This rearrangement joins TRBV7-2 to TRBJ1-4, with TRBD1 matching 9 bases. V shed 5 bases and J 8 bases; nucleotides not matched to a gene: 18. The CDR3 sequence is 18 residues long. Germline V lookup: CDR1 SGHTA, CDR2 FQGNSA.

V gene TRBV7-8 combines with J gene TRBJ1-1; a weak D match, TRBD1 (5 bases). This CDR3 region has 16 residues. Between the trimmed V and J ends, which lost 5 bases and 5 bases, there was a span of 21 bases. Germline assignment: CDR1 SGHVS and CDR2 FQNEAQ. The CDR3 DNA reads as TGTGCCAGCAGCCTGGGGGGATTTGCGGTTTGGACTGAAGCTTTCTTT. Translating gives CASSLGGFAVWTEAFF.

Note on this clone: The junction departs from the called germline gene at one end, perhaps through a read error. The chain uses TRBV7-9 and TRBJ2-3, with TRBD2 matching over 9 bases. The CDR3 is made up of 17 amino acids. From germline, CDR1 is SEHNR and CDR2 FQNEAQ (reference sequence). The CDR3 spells CSSSHTRLAEREDTQYF. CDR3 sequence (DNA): TGTTCCAGCAGCCATACCCGACTAGCGGAGAGGGAAGATACGCAGTATTTT.

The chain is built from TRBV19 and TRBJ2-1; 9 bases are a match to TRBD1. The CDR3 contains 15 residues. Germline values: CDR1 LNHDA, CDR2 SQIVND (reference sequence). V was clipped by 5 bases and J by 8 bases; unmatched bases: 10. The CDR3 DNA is TGTGCCAGTAGTCCCCGGACAGGGGCGAGGGATGAGCAGTTCTTC. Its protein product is CASSPRTGARDEQFF.

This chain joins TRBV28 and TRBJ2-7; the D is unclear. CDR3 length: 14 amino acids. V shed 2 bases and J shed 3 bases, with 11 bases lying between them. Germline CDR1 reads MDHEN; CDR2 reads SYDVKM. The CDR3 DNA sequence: TGTGCCAGCAGTTTACCCCAACTGGTCTACGAGCAGTACTTC. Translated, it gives CASSLPQLVYEQYF.

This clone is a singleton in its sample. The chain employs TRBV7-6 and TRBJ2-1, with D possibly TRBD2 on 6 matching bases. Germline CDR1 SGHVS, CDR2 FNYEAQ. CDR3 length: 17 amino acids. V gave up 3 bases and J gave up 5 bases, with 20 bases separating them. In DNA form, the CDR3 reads TGTGCCAGCAGCTTCCTTCGGGACGGGCGGGATGACAATGAGCAGTTCTTC. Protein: CASSFLRDGRDDNEQFF. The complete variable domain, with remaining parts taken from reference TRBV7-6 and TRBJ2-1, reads GAGVSQSPRYKVTKRGQDVALRCDPISGHVSLYWYRQALGQGPEFLTYFNYEAQQDKSGLPNDRFSAERPEGSISTLTIQRTEQRDSAMYRCASSFLRDGRDDNEQFFGPGTRLTVL.

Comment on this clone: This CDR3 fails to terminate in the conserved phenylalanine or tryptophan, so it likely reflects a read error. CDR3 coding DNA: TGTGCCAGCAGGCTAGCAGATACGCAGTATCTT. This encodes CASRLADTQYL. V is TRBV7-2 and J is TRBJ2-3; D unclear. The CDR3 is 11 residues long. Per germline, CDR1 SGHTA and CDR2 FQGNSA. The ends were cut back, 6 bases at V and 4 bases at J, with 5 bases in the middle.